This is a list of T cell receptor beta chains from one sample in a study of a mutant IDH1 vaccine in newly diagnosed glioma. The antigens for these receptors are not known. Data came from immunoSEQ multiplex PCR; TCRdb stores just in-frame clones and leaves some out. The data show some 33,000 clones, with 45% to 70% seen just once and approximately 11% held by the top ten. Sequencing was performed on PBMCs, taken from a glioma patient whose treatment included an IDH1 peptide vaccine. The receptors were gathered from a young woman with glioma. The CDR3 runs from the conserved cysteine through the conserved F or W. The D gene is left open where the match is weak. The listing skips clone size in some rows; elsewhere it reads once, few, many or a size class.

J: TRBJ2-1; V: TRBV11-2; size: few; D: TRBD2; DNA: TGTGCCAGCAGCCCCACCCGGACTAGCGGAGGGGGCAATGAGCAGTTCTTC; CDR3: CASSPTRTSGGGNEQFF
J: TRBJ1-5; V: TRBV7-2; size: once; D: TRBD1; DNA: TGTGCCAGCAGTGCACAGGGGAGTCAGCCCCAGCATTTT; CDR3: CASSAQGSQPQHF
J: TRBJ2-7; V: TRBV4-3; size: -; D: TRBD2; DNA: TGCGCCAGCAGCCAAGAACTAGCGGACACCTACGAGCAGTACTTC; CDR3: CASSQELADTYEQYF
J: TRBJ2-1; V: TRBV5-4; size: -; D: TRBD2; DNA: TGTGCCAGCAGCCCCGACCGCGGGAGCTCCTACAATGAGCAGTTCTTC; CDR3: CASSPDRGSSYNEQFF
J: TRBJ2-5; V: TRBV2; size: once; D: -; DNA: TGTGCCAGCAGTGGCGGGGCTGAGACCCAGTACTTC; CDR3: CASSGGAETQYF
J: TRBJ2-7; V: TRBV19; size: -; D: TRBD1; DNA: TGTGCCAGTAGTATAGGACAGGGAGATTCCTACGAGCAGTACTTC; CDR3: CASSIGQGDSYEQYF
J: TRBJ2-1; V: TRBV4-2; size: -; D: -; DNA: TGTGCCAGCAGCTTCACGGGAGCCGAACTTTACAATGAGCAGTTCTTC; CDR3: CASSFTGAELYNEQFF
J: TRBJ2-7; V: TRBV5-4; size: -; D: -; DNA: TGTGCCAGCAGCCAAGCGGGTTCGACCGCCCTGGAGCAGTACTTC; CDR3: CASSQAGSTALEQYF
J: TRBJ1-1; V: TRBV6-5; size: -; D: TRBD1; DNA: TGTGCCAGCAGTTACTCGATGGGGACAGGGCCTGAAGCTTTCTTT; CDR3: CASSYSMGTGPEAFF
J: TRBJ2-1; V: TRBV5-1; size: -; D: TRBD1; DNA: TGCGCCAGCAGCTTGGATACAGGGGATTACAATGAGCAGTTCTTC; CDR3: CASSLDTGDYNEQFF
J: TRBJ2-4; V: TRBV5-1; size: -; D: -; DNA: TGCGCCAGCAGCTTTTCTCCGGGGGAGAAAAACATTCAGTACTTC; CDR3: CASSFSPGEKNIQYF
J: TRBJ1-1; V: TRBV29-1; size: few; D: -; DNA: TGCAGCTCATGTTGGGGGGAAGGCACTGAAGCTTTCTTT; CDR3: CSSCWGEGTEAFF
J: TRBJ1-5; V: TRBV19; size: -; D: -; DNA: TGTGCCAGTAGTCCTCAGACCAATCAGCCCCAGCATTTT; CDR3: CASSPQTNQPQHF
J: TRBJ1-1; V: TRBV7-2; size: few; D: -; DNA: TGTGCCAGCAGCCCAATGACAGCGAACACTGAAGCTTTCTTT; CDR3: CASSPMTANTEAFF
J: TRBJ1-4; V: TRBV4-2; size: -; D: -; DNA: TGTGCCAGCGGGCGGACGGTGCCTAATGAAAAACTGTTTTTT; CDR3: CASGRTVPNEKLFF
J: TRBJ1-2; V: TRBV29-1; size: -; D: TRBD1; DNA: TGCAGCGTTGGACAGGGGGCGCGAATCGGTGGCTACACCTTC; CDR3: CSVGQGARIGGYTF
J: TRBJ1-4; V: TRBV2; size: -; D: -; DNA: TGTGCCAGCGGGGTGGGGCGAACTAATGAAAAACTGTTTTTT; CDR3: CASGVGRTNEKLFF
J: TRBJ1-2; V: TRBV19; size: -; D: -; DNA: TGTGCCAGTAGTATTGTAGGGAAAGGGAAACAGGGCAGCGGGCGTGGCTACACCTTC; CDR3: CASSIVGKGKQGSGRGYTF
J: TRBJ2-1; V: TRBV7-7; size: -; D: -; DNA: TGTGCTAGCAGCTTAGCTGTGTCAGGGGATGAGCAGTTCTTC; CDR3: CASSLAVSGDEQFF
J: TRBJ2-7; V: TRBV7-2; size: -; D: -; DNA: TGTGCCAGCAGGTCGGTTTACGAGCAGTACTTC; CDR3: CASRSVYEQYF
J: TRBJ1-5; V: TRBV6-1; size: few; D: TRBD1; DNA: TGTGCCAGCAGCCCTACAGGGGGCGGGAATCAGCCCCAGCATTTT; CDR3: CASSPTGGGNQPQHF
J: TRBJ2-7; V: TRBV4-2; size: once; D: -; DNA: TGTGCCAGCAGCCAAGATGGGATTTTCGAGCAGTACTTC; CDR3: CASSQDGIFEQYF
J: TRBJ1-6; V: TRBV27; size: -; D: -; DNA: TGTGCCAGCAGTCCCTGGGGGGCGAATTCACCCCTCCACTTT; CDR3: CASSPWGANSPLHF
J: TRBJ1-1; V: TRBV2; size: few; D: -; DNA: TGTGCCAGCAGTGCCGATATTAGCACTGAAGCTTTCTTT; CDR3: CASSADISTEAFF
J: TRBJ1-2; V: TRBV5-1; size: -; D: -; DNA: TGCGCCAGCAGCTTGGAGTTCACCGCGACCCCTGGTGGCTACACCTTC; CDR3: CASSLEFTATPGGYTF
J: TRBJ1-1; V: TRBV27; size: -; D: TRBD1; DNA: TGTGCCAGCAGTGTTCTACAAGCCGGGACAGGGGGCGTGAACACTGAAGCTTTCTTT; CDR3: CASSVLQAGTGGVNTEAFF
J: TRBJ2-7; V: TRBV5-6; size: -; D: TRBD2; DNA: TGTGCCAGCAGCCCTGGGACTAGCGGGGGGACTAGGGAGCAGTACTTC; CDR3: CASSPGTSGGTREQYF
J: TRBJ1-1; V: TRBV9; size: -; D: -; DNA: TGTGCCAGCAGCGTAGAAGCCGTCGGCACTGAAGCTTTCTTT; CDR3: CASSVEAVGTEAFF
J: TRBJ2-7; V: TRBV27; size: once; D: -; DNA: TGTGCCAGCAGTTCCACCGGGACCCCGGGCCACGAGCAGTACTTC; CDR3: CASSSTGTPGHEQYF
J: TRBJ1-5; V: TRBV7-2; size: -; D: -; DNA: TGTGCCAGCAGAGTAGGGGGGGCAGCGGAACAGCCCCAGCATTTT; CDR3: CASRVGGAAEQPQHF
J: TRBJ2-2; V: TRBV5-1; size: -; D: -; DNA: TGCGCCAGCACTGGGGGAGCGAACACCGGGGAGCTGTTTTTT; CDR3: CASTGGANTGELFF
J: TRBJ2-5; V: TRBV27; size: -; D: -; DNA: TGTGCCAGCACGTCTCTCAGCGGCAAAGAGACCCAGTACTTC; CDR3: CASTSLSGKETQYF
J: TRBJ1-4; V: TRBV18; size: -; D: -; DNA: TGTGCCAGCTCGATCCAAAACCGGGAAAAACTGTTTTTT; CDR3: CASSIQNREKLFF
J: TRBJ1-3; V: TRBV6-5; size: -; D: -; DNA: TGTGCCAGCCGGGAAGGGGGCTCTGGAAACACCATATATTTT; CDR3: CASREGGSGNTIYF
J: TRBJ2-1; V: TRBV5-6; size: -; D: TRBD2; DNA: TGTGCCAGCAGCTTGGGGCTAGCGGGGTACAATGAGCAGTTCTTC; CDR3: CASSLGLAGYNEQFF
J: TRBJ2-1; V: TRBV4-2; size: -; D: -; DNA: TGTGCCAGCAGCCAAGTGGCGACTAGCTACAATGAGCAGTTCTTC; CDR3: CASSQVATSYNEQFF
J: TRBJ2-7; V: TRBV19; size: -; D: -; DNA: TGTGCCAGTAAGGCAGGACCCTACGAGCAGTACTTC; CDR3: CASKAGPYEQYF
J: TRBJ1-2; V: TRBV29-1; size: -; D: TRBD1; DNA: TGCAGCGTTGAACTGACAGGGGACTATGGCTACACCTTC; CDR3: CSVELTGDYGYTF
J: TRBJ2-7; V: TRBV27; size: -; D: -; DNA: TGTGCCAGCAGTTTACCAGGCGCGGGGTACGAGCAGTACTTC; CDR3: CASSLPGAGYEQYF
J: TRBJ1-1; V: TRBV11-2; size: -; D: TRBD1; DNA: TGTGCCAGCAGGGCAGGGGGGAGCACTGAAGCTTTCTTT; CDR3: CASRAGGSTEAFF
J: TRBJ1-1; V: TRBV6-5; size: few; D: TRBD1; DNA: TGTGCCAGCAGACGACAGGGGGGGGACACTGAAGCTTTCTTT; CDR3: CASRRQGGDTEAFF
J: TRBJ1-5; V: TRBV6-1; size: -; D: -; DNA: TGTGCCAGCAGTGAAGGTTCAGGGCTGAGCAATCAGCCCCAGCATTTT; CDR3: CASSEGSGLSNQPQHF
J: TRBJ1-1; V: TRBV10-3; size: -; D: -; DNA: TGTGCCATCAGTGAGTCGGCACAGATGAACACTGAAGCTTTCTTT; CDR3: CAISESAQMNTEAFF
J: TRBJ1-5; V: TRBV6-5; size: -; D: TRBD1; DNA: TGTGCCAGCAGTCCGTTCAGGGGGGGTAATCAGCCCCAGCATTTT; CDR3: CASSPFRGGNQPQHF
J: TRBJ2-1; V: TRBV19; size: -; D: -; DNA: TGTGCCAGTAGTCATCGGACAAACTCCTACAATGAGCAGTTCTTC; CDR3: CASSHRTNSYNEQFF
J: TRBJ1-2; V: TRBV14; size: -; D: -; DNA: TGTGCCAGCAGCCAAGAAATTGTGACCACTCTCTATGGCTACACCTTC; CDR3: CASSQEIVTTLYGYTF